The sequence of this T cell receptor (beta chain) was determined in a study of human T cells and chemical hapten exposure. The study's findings and limits: Counts of expanded TCRs (at PT1) showed a positive correlation with patch test score.

This clonotype appeared a few times. Its antigen is still unknown. As for time point: patch test 1, 2 weeks after DPC sensitization. Treatment noted: therapeutic diphenylcyclopropenone sensitization with weekly scalp DPC. Before extraction, the whole blood was not fractionated, and total RNA was taken from it. CDR3 length: 14 residues. V lost 0 bases to trimming and J lost 4 bases; unmatched junction nucleotides: 2. Germline CDR1 and CDR2: DFQATT and SNEGSKA (reference sequence). In TCRdb, the RACE reads were re-called with MiXCR into one record per CDR3 protein. This sample has about 380,000 distinct CDR3 sequences, with around 4.8% found just once.

This clonotype was obtained from a woman between 50 and 59 years old with alopecia areata. Some clones in this sample may be carry-over from other donors' samples. The sample was whole blood, taken in connection with sensitization to the hapten diphenylcyclopropenone (DPC). The rearrangement links TRBV20-1 to TRBJ2-2, with 7 nucleotides matching TRBD1. The CDR3 sequence is CSARETGRTGELFF. The CDR3 DNA reads as TGCAGTGCTAGAGAGACAGGGCGCACCGGGGAGCTGTTTTTT.